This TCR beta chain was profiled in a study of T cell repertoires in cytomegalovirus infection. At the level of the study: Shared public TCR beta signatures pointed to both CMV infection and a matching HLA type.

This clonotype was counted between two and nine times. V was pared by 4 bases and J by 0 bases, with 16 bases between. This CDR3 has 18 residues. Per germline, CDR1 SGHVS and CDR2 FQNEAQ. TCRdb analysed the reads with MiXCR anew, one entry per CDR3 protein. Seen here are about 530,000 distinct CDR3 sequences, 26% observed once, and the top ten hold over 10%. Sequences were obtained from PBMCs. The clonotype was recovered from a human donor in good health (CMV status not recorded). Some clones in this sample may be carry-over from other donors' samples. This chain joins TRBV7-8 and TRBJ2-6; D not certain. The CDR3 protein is CASSSRKGRSSGANVLTF. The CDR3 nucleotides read TGTGCCAGCAGCTCCCGAAAGGGTCGCTCCTCTGGGGCCAACGTCCTGACTTTC.